This T cell receptor beta chain emerged from a study of radiotherapy plus CTLA-4 blockade in lung cancer. For the study at large: Objective response was observed in more than 15% of patients, and disease control in 31%. Notes on the study in general: Reportedly, early blood T cell clone dynamics best predicted response, with interferon-beta. TCR clones from tumors expanded in blood after radiotherapy plus ipilimumab.

Focal radiation with ipilimumab CTLA-4 blockade was given to patients with chemo-refractory metastatic non-small-cell lung cancer. The V gene's germline CDR1 is SEHNR and CDR2 FQNEAQ (reference sequence). Trimming stripped 2 bases from V and 2 bases from J, with 7 bases between. The CDR3 consists of 13 residues. Assay used: immunoSEQ multiplex PCR; TCRdb lists only in-frame clones, some missing. The sample records over 100,000 clones, roughly 80% being singletons. Remarks on this clone: Its target is not known.

The clonotype was recovered from a human donor with non-small cell lung cancer that progressed on radiotherapy plus ipilimumab. Some clones in this sample may be carry-over from other donors' samples. The sample here was peripheral blood, taken from a patient treated with radiotherapy plus ipilimumab. V gene TRBV7-9 combines with J gene TRBJ2-7, with a possible D match to TRBD2 (6 bases). Here the CDR3 DNA reads TGTGCCAGCAGCTTATGGGGGGCCTACGAGCAGTACTTC. This codes for CASSLWGAYEQYF.